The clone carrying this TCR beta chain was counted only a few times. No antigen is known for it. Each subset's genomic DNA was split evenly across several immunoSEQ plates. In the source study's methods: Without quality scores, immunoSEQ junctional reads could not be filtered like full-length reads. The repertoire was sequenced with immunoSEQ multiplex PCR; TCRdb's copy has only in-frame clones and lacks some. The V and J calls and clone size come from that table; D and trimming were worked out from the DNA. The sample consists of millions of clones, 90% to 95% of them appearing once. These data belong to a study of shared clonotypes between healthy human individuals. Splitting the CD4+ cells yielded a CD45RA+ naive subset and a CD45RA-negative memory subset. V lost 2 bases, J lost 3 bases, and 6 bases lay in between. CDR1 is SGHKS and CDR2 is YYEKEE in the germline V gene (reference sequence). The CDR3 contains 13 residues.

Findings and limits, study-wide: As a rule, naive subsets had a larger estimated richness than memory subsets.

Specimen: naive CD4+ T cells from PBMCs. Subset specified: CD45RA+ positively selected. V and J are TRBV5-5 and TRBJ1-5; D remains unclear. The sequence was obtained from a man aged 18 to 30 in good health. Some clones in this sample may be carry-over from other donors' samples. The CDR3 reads CASSLFLNQPQHF. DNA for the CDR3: TGTGCCAGCAGCTTATTCCTCAATCAGCCCCAGCATTTT.